Each of the 13 T cell receptor beta chains below was sequenced from the same sample in a study of blood T cell repertoires in COVID-19. Assay: immunoSEQ multiplex PCR; the TCRdb copy retains only in-frame clones and omits some. The profile shows about 160,000 clones, around 85% of them singletons. Sequenced material: peripheral blood. The receptors shown here come from a human donor with acute or convalescent COVID-19. The donor label of this sample is uncertain.

The chain employs TRBV7-2 and TRBJ2-5; 7 bases are a match to TRBD2. CDR1 SGHTA and CDR2 FQGNSA come from the germline V gene. The CDR3 sequence is 15 residues long. V shed 1 base and J 0 bases; nucleotides not matched to a gene: 2. CDR3 amino acids: CASSLGEGYQETQYF. For the CDR3, the DNA is TGTGCCAGCAGCTTAGGGGAGGGGTACCAAGAGACCCAGTACTTC. Full variable domain (rest looked up from reference TRBV7-2 and TRBJ2-5): GAGVSQSPSNKVTEKGKDVELRCDPISGHTALYWYRQSLGQGLEFLIYFQGNSAPDKSGLPSDRFSAERTGGSVSTLTIQRTQQEDSAVYLCASSLGEGYQETQYFGPGTRLLVL.

There are many counts of this clone. In the same sample, other DNA sequences code for this CDR3. This sequence joins TRBV6-1 and TRBJ2-5; TRBD2 matches at 12 bases. Germline assignment: CDR1 MNHNS and CDR2 SASEGT. With 2 bases clipped from V and 2 bases from J, the junction kept 0 bases outside the gene matches. This CDR3 is 15 amino acids long. The DNA for the CDR3 is TGTGCCAGCAGTGAACTAGCGGGGGGGCAAGAGACCCAGTACTTC. Residues: CASSELAGGQETQYF.

V gene TRBV11-3 combines with J gene TRBJ1-2; unclear D gene. V lost 0 bases to trimming and J lost 1 base, with 9 bases between them. This CDR3 has 15 residues. CDR1 is SGHNT and CDR2 is YENEEA in the germline V gene. This CDR3 is CASSLDLRNNYGYTF. For the CDR3, the DNA is TGTGCCAGCAGCTTAGATCTCAGAAATAACTATGGCTACACCTTC.

Worth noting for this clone: The sample holds other DNA sequences that translate to the same CDR3. This chain uses TRBV19 with TRBJ1-5; TRBD1 aligns across 8 bases. Germline V gene lookup returns CDR1 LNHDA and CDR2 SQIVND (reference sequence). The CDR3 is 14 residues long. With V trimmed by 2 bases and J by 4 bases, 1 base remained unmatched. The CDR3 nucleotides read TGTGCCAGTAGTATAAGGACAGGGAATCAGCCCCAGCATTTT. This encodes CASSIRTGNQPQHF.

The V call is TRBV5-6, the J call TRBJ2-7, with D possibly TRBD1 on 5 matching bases. CDR3 length: 16 residues. Trimming shortened V by 2 bases and J by 1 base, and 16 bases separated the two germline ends. Germline V gene sequence: CDR1 SGHDT, CDR2 YYEEEE. The CDR3 DNA is TGTGCCAGCAGCTTAGGCCCTCCACAGGCTTCCTACGAGCAGTACTTC. Translated, it gives CASSLGPPQASYEQYF. The full variable domain, its missing parts supplied by reference TRBV5-6 and TRBJ2-7, is DAGVTQSPTHLIKTRGQQVTLRCSPKSGHDTVSWYQQALGQGPQFIFQYYEEEERQRGNFPDRFSGHQFPNYSSELNVNALLLGDSALYLCASSLGPPQASYEQYFGPGTRLTVT.

The rearrangement joins TRBV28 to TRBJ2-2; TRBD1 might be the D (5 bases). V lost 5 bases, J lost 0 bases, and 7 bases lay in between. Germline CDR1 MDHEN, CDR2 SYDVKM. CDR3 length: 14 residues. The CDR3 sequence is CASSRQPNTGELFF. The CDR3 DNA reads as TGTGCCAGCAGTCGACAGCCGAACACCGGGGAGCTGTTTTTT.

The rearrangement links TRBV28 to TRBJ1-1; 7 bases align to TRBD1. Trimming at V came to 2 bases and at J to 11 bases, leaving 2 bases not matched to a gene. Germline CDR1 MDHEN, CDR2 SYDVKM. This CDR3 spans 11 amino acids. The CDR3 reads CASSLNRGAFF. Here the CDR3 DNA reads TGTGCCAGCAGTTTAAACAGGGGCGCTTTCTTT.

This sequence joins TRBV27 and TRBJ2-2, with a weak D call TRBD1 (6 bases). V shed 4 bases and J shed 5 bases, with 17 bases lying between them. This CDR3 spans 16 amino acids. CDR1 and CDR2 from the germline V gene are MNHEY and SMNVEV (reference sequence). Here the CDR3 DNA reads TGTGCCAGCAGTTCCCACGAGGGGGTAGGGACCGGGGAGCTGTTTTTT. This encodes CASSSHEGVGTGELFF.

The chain employs TRBV5-4 and TRBJ1-2; D possibly corresponds to TRBD1 (5 bases). The ends were cut back, 0 bases at V and 0 bases at J, with 9 bases in the middle. Germline V CDR1 and CDR2: SGHNT, YYREEE (reference sequence). The CDR3 totals 15 residues. CDR3 sequence (DNA): TGTGCCAGCAGCTTGGGGGGCGGCTCTAACTATGGCTACACCTTC. This translates into CASSLGGGSNYGYTF.

This chain connects TRBV21-1 to TRBJ2-7; TRBD1 is the table's D call, not checked against the DNA. TRBV21-1 is described as a pseudogene. This CDR3 has 11 amino acids. CDR3 nucleotide sequence: TGTGCCAGTCCGCAGGGCTACGAGCAGTACTTC. Its protein product is CASPQGYEQYF.

V usage is TRBV5-1 and J usage is TRBJ2-3; D might be TRBD1 (7 bases). This CDR3 is built from 14 residues. The germline V gene has CDR1 SGHRS and CDR2 YFSETQ. Trimming took 4 bases from V and 7 from J, leaving 16 bases between them. CDR3 in DNA: TGCGCCAGCAGCGGGGGGACAGTACAAAATACGCAGTATTTT. Encoded protein: CASSGGTVQNTQYF.

V and J are TRBV2 and TRBJ1-2; a possible D gene is TRBD1 (6 bases). V lost 8 bases and J 4 bases, leaving 11 bases between the germline ends. CDR3 length: 12 residues. CDR1 is SNHLY and CDR2 is FYNNEI in the germline V gene. Here the CDR3 DNA reads TGTGCCAGCGGCGGGGGCGGCTATGGCTACACCTTC. Its translation is CASGGGGYGYTF.

This chain links TRBV7-3 with TRBJ2-2, with D perhaps TRBD2 (6 bases). The CDR3 is 14 residues long. Germline V gene sequence: CDR1 SGHTA, CDR2 FQGTGA. V was pared by 4 bases and J by 1 base, with 7 bases between. The CDR3 DNA is TGTGCCAGCAGCTCAGCGGGGAACACCGGGGAGCTGTTTTTT. It translates to CASSSAGNTGELFF.